A single sample is the source of the 27 T cell receptor beta chains below, sequenced in a study of response to subunit inactivated influenza vaccine. TCRdb itself ran the RT-PCR reads through MiXCR, one entry per CDR3 protein. This sample has approximately 530,000 distinct CDR3 sequences, with roughly 13% found just once. This material consisted of PBMCs from blood, taken about 40 days after vaccination. The receptors were gathered from a middle-aged man who received an inactivated influenza vaccine.

The rearrangement joins TRBV27 to TRBJ1-5; 10 nucleotides align to TRBD1. V dropped 3 bases and J dropped 4; count of bases not matched to a gene: 3. The germline CDR1 and CDR2 sequences are MNHEY and SMNVEV (reference sequence). The CDR3 runs to 15 residues. CDR3 nucleotides: TGTGCCAGCAGTTTCCGACAGGGGGCGAATCAGCCCCAGCATTTT. This translates into CASSFRQGANQPQHF.

The chain joins TRBV7-2 to TRBJ2-5; 8 bases line up with TRBD1. The CDR3 loop spans 13 amino acids. CDR1 and CDR2 from the germline V gene are SGHTA and FQGNSA. J was trimmed by 5 bases and V by 3 bases; bases with no gene match: 2. The chain's CDR3 is CASSLTGDETQYF. CDR3 sequence (DNA): TGTGCCAGCAGCTTGACAGGGGACGAGACCCAGTACTTC. Using reference TRBV7-2 and TRBJ2-5 for the parts outside the CDR3, the full variable domain is GAGVSQSPSNKVTEKGKDVELRCDPISGHTALYWYRQSLGQGLEFLIYFQGNSAPDKSGLPSDRFSAERTGGSVSTLTIQRTQQEDSAVYLCASSLTGDETQYFGPGTRLLVL.

This clonotype was detected a few times. V is TRBV6-2 or TRBV6-3 and J is TRBJ2-2; D is undetermined. Germline CDR1 is MNHEY and CDR2 is SVGEGT. The CDR3 runs 15 residues. V shed 6 bases and J shed 1 base, with 12 bases lying between them. CDR3 DNA: TGTGCCAGCAGCCTCTTACTGGGGAACACCGGGGAGCTGTTTTTT. Its translation is CASSLLLGNTGELFF.

The sample holds a few counts of this clonotype. The chain couples TRBV5-1 to TRBJ2-3, with D perhaps being TRBD1 or TRBD2 (5 bases each). The V end was cut by 4 bases, the J end by 1 base, with 13 bases between. The CDR3 length is 15 residues. CDR1 and CDR2 from the germline V gene are SGHRS and YFSETQ. The CDR3 here is CASSPGHGGTDTQYF. In DNA form, the CDR3 reads TGCGCCAGCAGCCCGGGGCACGGAGGCACAGATACGCAGTATTTT. Together with reference TRBV5-1 and TRBJ2-3, the CDR3 gives the full variable domain: KAGVTQTPRYLIKTRGQQVTLSCSPISGHRSVSWYQQTPGQGLQFLFEYFSETQRNKGNFPGRFSGRQFSNSRSEMNVSTLELGDSALYLCASSPGHGGTDTQYFGPGTRLTVL.

In nucleotides, the CDR3 is TGTGCCAGCACTCACACCGGGGAGCTGTTTTTT. Residues: CASTHTGELFF. The genes are TRBV2 and TRBJ2-2; D is uncertain. There are 11 residues in the CDR3. V shed 7 bases and J shed 3 bases, with 3 bases lying between them. Germline V CDR1 and CDR2: SNHLY, FYNNEI.

This sequence joins TRBV20-1 and TRBJ2-7; TRBD2 is a possible D gene (6 bases). This CDR3 contains 13 residues. V dropped 3 bases and J dropped 4 bases, with 13 bases sitting between them. Germline CDR1 reads DFQATT; CDR2 reads SNEGSKA (reference sequence). The CDR3, as DNA: TGCAGTGCTAGTCCCAGGGCGGGGTACGAGCAGTACTTC. Its translation: CSASPRAGYEQYF.

This clonotype was counted ten times or more. The rearrangement links TRBV5-5 to TRBJ2-3; D call uncertain. CDR3 size: 12 residues. From germline, CDR1 is SGHKS and CDR2 YYEKEE (reference sequence). Trimming shortened V by 1 base and J by 4 bases, and 4 bases separated the two germline ends. The CDR3 spells CASSLRSDTQYF. CDR3 DNA sequence: TGTGCCAGCAGCTTGCGGTCAGATACGCAGTATTTT.

CDR3 coding DNA: TGTGCCTGGAGCGGGGGGCGAAATCAGCCCCAGCATTTT. This encodes CAWSGGRNQPQHF. The gene calls are TRBV30 and TRBJ1-5; perhaps TRBD1 as D (6 bases). Trimming took off 3 bases at V and 4 bases at J, with 10 bases between the two ends. Germline V gene data show CDR1 as GTSNPN and CDR2 as SVGIG (reference sequence). CDR3 size: 13 residues.

This clonotype was found a few times. The chain links TRBV3-1 to TRBJ1-2, with D unclear. CDR3 length equals 14 residues. The germline gives CDR1 LGHDT, CDR2 YNNKEL (reference sequence). V was trimmed by 2 bases and J by 2 bases, leaving 9 bases between them. In nucleotides, the CDR3 is TGTGCCAGCAGCCAACCAGGTCAGAACTATGGCTACACCTTC. As protein: CASSQPGQNYGYTF.

Only one count was recorded for this clonotype. The V call is TRBV10-1, the J call TRBJ2-1; 9 positions agree with TRBD1. Looked up from germline, CDR1 is WNHNN and CDR2 is SYGVQD (reference sequence). Trimming cost V 5 bases and J 5 bases; bases outside gene matches: 4. The CDR3 spans 14 residues. The CDR3 protein is CASSRTGVHNEQFF. CDR3 in DNA: TGCGCCAGCAGTCGGACAGGGGTTCACAATGAGCAGTTCTTC.

This clonotype was observed a handful of times. The chain carries TRBV10-3 and TRBJ2-3, with D maybe TRBD2 (7 bases). The length of the CDR3 is 18 residues. Trimming took 2 bases from V and 4 from J, leaving 22 bases between them. Germline V gene lookup returns CDR1 ENHRY and CDR2 SYGVKD. This CDR3 reads CAISELLSGGGFPDTQYF. CDR3 nucleotides: TGTGCCATCAGTGAGCTACTCAGCGGCGGGGGCTTCCCAGATACGCAGTATTTT.

The sample holds a few counts of this clonotype. The V call is TRBV7-9, the J call TRBJ2-7; TRBD2 is a possible D gene (5 bases). The CDR3 contains 16 residues. Germline CDR1 reads SEHNR; CDR2 reads FQNEAQ (reference sequence). V was shortened by 5 bases and J by 0 bases, with 17 bases between the two germline ends. CDR3 bases: TGTGCCAGCAGCAACGCCGGGGAGTCCAGCTCCTACGAGCAGTACTTC. Amino acid sequence: CASSNAGESSSYEQYF.

This clonotype showed up many times. The chain combines TRBV5-1 with TRBJ2-7, with D maybe TRBD1 (5 bases). The CDR3 has 13 amino acids. Trimming shortened V by 1 base and J by 4 bases, and 9 bases separated the two germline ends. Germline V gives CDR1 SGHRS, CDR2 YFSETQ. CDR3 loop: CASSLRTHYEQYF. In DNA form, the CDR3 reads TGCGCCAGCAGCTTGAGGACACATTACGAGCAGTACTTC.

In this sample, this clonotype turned up a few times. V usage is TRBV10-3 and J usage is TRBJ2-1; no clear D gene. Trimming cost V 2 bases and J 1 base, with 12 bases left between them. Germline V gives CDR1 ENHRY, CDR2 SYGVKD. The CDR3 covers 16 residues. The CDR3 sequence: CAISEVGVHSYNEQFF. DNA for the CDR3: TGTGCCATCAGTGAGGTTGGGGTCCATTCCTACAATGAGCAGTTCTTC.

Only a few counts were recorded for this clonotype. This chain connects TRBV12-3 or TRBV12-4 to TRBJ2-3; no reliable D call. The CDR3 extends over 14 amino acids. V lost 1 base and J lost 3, with 8 bases in between. As DNA, the CDR3 is TGTGCCAGCAGTTTAGGCTCCACGACAGATACGCAGTATTTT. This gives the protein CASSLGSTTDTQYF.

This clonotype was counted between two and nine times. The chain links TRBV12-3 or TRBV12-4 to TRBJ1-3; D might be TRBD1 (5 bases). The V gene lost 5 bases and the J gene lost 1 base, with 9 bases spanning the gap. CDR3 length equals 14 residues. CDR3 DNA: TGTGCCAGCAGTCCCAGGGAATCTGGAAACACCATATATTTT. This translates into CASSPRESGNTIYF.

This clonotype showed up many times. This rearrangement joins TRBV6-5 to TRBJ1-6; D may be TRBD1 (5 bases). The V and J ends lost 2 bases and 7 bases respectively, with 9 bases between them. This CDR3 comprises 14 residues. Germline CDR1 and CDR2: MNHEY and SVGAGI. CDR3 nucleotides: TGTGCCAGCAGTTACGGGGCTAGGAATTCACCCCTCCACTTT. This sequence encodes CASSYGARNSPLHF.

The sample holds a few counts of this clonotype. The V call is TRBV6-1, the J call TRBJ2-1; 10 positions match TRBD1. Germline lookup yields CDR1 MNHNS and CDR2 SASEGT. The CDR3 covers 15 residues. V was clipped by 6 bases and J by 8 bases; unmatched bases: 10. CDR3 DNA sequence: TGTGCCAGCAGGGCCGGGACAGGGGTCTTCGATGAGCAGTTCTTC. Translated: CASRAGTGVFDEQFF.

The table lists this clonotype with a few counts. The chain employs TRBV5-5 and TRBJ2-7, with D tentatively TRBD1 (5 bases). This CDR3 is built from 14 residues. Germline CDR1 reads SGHKS; CDR2 reads YYEKEE (reference sequence). V was shortened by 4 bases and J by 5 bases, with 16 bases between the two germline ends. The CDR3 region has the DNA TGTGCCAGCAGCCCGTGGCAGGGAACCCACGAGCAGTACTTC. Translating gives CASSPWQGTHEQYF.

The CDR3 reads CSARSLASYNEQFF. For the CDR3, the DNA is TGCAGTGCTAGATCCCTAGCTAGCTACAATGAGCAGTTCTTC. The chain carries TRBV20-1 and TRBJ2-1, with a possible D match to TRBD2 (5 bases). The CDR3 is 14 residues long. Germline values: CDR1 DFQATT, CDR2 SNEGSKA (reference sequence). V was shortened by 2 bases and J by 3 bases, with 11 bases between the two germline ends.

This clonotype has more than one count but fewer than ten. The chain uses TRBV6-5 and TRBJ1-5; TRBD1 matches at 7 bases. The CDR3 is made up of 15 amino acids. With 0 bases clipped from V and 4 bases from J, the junction kept 3 bases outside the gene matches. CDR1 and CDR2 (germline): MNHEY, SVGAGI. CDR3 bases: TGTGCCAGCAGTTACTCAGGGGGCCGAAATCAGCCCCAGCATTTT. It translates to CASSYSGGRNQPQHF.

This clonotype was seen a few times. The chain has TRBV9 and TRBJ2-6; 8 positions match TRBD1. V lost 0 bases to trimming and J lost 3 bases; unmatched junction nucleotides: 8. This CDR3 is built from 18 residues. The germline CDR1 and CDR2 sequences are SGDLS and YYNGEE. CDR3 sequence: CASSVGGQGRRGANVLTF. DNA of the CDR3: TGTGCCAGCAGCGTAGGAGGACAGGGTAGACGTGGGGCCAACGTCCTGACTTTC.

The chain links TRBV20-1 to TRBJ2-3; 13 bases are a match to TRBD2. Germline V gene data show CDR1 as DFQATT and CDR2 as SNEGSKA (reference sequence). The CDR3 spans 14 residues. Trimming removed 6 bases from V and 9 bases from J; junction bases left unmatched: 9. CDR3 in DNA: TGCAGTGCCTACCCGGGACTAGCGGGGCTGACGCAGTATTTT. It yields the protein CSAYPGLAGLTQYF.

V and J are TRBV12-3 or TRBV12-4 and TRBJ2-5, with 12 bases identical to TRBD2. Trimming removed 5 bases from V and 5 bases from J; junction bases left unmatched: 3. This CDR3 is built from 14 residues. CDR3 loop: CASSRTSGVETQYF. The DNA of the CDR3 is TGTGCCAGCAGTAGGACTAGCGGGGTTGAGACCCAGTACTTC.

V usage is TRBV12-3 or TRBV12-4 and J usage is TRBJ2-2; possibly TRBD1 for D (5 bases). Trimming took off 2 bases at V and 6 bases at J, with 7 bases between the two ends. This CDR3 has 13 amino acids. Here the CDR3 reads CASSLIRAGELFF. DNA of the CDR3: TGTGCCAGCAGTTTAATCAGGGCCGGGGAGCTGTTTTTT.

A few counts support this clonotype. V is TRBV7-2 and J is TRBJ1-1; no clear D gene. V was shortened by 4 bases and J by 4 bases, with 10 bases between the two germline ends. This CDR3 contains 13 residues. CDR1 SGHTA and CDR2 FQGNSA come from the germline V gene. CDR3 sequence (DNA): TGTGCCAGCAGCTCCGGGTTGAGCACTGAAGCTTTCTTT. Its protein product is CASSSGLSTEAFF.

The chain recombines TRBV12-3 or TRBV12-4 with TRBJ2-3; D unresolved. The CDR3 length is 15 residues. Deletions cut 2 bases from V and 0 bases from J, with 9 bases between. In DNA, the CDR3 is TGTGCCAGCAGTTTATCAGACCATAGCACAGATACGCAGTATTTT. As protein: CASSLSDHSTDTQYF.